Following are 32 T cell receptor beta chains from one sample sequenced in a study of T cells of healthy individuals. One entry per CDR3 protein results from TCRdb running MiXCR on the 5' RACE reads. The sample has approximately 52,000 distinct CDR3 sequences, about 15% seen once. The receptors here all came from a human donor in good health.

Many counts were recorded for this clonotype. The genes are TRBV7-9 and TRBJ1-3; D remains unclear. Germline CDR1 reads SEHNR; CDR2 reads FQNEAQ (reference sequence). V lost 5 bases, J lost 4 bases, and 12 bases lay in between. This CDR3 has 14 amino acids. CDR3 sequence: CASSLQRSGNTIYF. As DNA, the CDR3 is TGTGCCAGCAGCCTACAGCGGTCGGGAAACACCATATATTTT.

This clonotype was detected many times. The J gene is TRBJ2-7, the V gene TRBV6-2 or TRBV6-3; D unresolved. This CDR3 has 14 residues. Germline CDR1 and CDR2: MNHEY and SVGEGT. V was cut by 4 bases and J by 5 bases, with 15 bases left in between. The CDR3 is CASSLRLTGDEQYF. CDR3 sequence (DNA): TGTGCCAGCAGTTTACGACTCACCGGTGACGAGCAGTACTTC.

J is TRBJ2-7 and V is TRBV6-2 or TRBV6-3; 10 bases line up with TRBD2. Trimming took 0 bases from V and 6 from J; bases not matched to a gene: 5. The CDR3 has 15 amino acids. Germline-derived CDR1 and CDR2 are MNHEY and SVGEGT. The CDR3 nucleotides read TGTGCCAGCAGTTACTCGAAGTCTAGCGGGGGCGAGCAGTACTTC. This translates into CASSYSKSSGGEQYF.

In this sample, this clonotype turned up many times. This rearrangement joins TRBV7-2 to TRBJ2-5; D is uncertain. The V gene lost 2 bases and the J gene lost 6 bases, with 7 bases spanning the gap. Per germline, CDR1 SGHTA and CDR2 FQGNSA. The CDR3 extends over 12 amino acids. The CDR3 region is CASSLPVQTQYF. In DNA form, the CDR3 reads TGTGCCAGCAGCTTACCCGTACAGACCCAGTACTTC.

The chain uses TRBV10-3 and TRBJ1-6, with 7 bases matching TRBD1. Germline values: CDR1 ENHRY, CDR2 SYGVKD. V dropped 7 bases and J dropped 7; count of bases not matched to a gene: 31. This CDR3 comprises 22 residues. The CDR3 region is CAITDHSWGGTALRVGNSPLHF. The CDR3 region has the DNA TGTGCCATCACCGACCACTCATGGGGGGGGACAGCACTCCGTGTGGGAAATTCACCCCTCCACTTT.

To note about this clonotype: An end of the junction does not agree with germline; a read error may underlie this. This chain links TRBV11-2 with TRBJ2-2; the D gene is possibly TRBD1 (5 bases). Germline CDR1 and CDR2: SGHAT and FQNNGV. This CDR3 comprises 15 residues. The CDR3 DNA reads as TGCGCCAGCAGCCAAGAGTGGCAGGGCGTCGGGGAGCTGTTTTTT. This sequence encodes CASSQEWQGVGELFF.

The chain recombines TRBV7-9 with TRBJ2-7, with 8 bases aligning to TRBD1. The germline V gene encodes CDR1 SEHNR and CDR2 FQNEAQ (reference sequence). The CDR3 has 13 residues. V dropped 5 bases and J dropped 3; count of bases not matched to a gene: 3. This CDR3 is CASSEGQDYEQYF. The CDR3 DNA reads TGTGCCAGCAGCGAGGGACAGGACTACGAGCAGTACTTC.

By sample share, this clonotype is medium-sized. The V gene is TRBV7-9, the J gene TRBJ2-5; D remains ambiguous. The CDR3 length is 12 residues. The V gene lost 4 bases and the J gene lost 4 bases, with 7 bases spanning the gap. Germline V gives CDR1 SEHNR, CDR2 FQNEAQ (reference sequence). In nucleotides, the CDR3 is TGTGCCAGCAGCTCGGAAGGAGAGACCCAGTACTTC. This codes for CASSSEGETQYF. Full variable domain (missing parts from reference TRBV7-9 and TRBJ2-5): DTGVSQNPRHKITKRGQNVTFRCDPISEHNRLYWYRQTLGQGPEFLTYFQNEAQLEKSRLLSDRFSAERPKGSFSTLEIQRTEQGDSAMYLCASSSEGETQYFGPGTRLLVL.

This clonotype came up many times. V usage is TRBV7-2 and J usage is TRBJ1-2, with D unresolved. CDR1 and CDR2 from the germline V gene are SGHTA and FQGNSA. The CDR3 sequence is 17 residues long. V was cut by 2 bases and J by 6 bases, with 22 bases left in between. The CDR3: CASSLLVSGKERNGYTF. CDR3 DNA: TGTGCCAGCAGCTTACTGGTGTCGGGCAAGGAGCGGAATGGCTACACCTTC.

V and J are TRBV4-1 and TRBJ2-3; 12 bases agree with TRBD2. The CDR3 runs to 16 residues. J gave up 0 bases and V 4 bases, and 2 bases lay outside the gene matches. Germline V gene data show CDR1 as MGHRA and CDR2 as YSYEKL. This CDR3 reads CASSLLAGGSTDTQYF. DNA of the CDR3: TGCGCCAGCAGCCTCCTAGCGGGGGGGAGCACAGATACGCAGTATTTT.

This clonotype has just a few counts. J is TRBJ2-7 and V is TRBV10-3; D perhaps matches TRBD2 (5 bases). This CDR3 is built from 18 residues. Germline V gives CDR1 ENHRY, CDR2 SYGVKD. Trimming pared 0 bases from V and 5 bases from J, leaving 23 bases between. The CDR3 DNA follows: TGTGCCATCAGTGAGTCGAAAAACTCAGGAGGCCCCTTTGACGAGCAGTACTTC. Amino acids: CAISESKNSGGPFDEQYF.

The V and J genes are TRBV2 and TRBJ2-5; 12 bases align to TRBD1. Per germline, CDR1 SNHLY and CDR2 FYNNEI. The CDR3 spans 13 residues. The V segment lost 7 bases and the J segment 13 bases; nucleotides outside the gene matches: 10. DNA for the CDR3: TGTGCCAGCATGGGACAGGGGGCCCTAGTACCGTACTTC. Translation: CASMGQGALVPYF.

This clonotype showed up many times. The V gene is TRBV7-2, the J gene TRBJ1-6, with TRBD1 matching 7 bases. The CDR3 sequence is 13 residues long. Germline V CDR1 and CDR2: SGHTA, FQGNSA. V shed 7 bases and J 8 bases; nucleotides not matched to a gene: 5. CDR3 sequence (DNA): TGTGCCAGCAAGGGACAGTGGGATTCACCCCTCCACTTT. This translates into CASKGQWDSPLHF. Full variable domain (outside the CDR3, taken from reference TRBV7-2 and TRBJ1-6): GAGVSQSPSNKVTEKGKDVELRCDPISGHTALYWYRQSLGQGLEFLIYFQGNSAPDKSGLPSDRFSAERTGGSVSTLTIQRTQQEDSAVYLCASKGQWDSPLHFGNGTRLTVT.

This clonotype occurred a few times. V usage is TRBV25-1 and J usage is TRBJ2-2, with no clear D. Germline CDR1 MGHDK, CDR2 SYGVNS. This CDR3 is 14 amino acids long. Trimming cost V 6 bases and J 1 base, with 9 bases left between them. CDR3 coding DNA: TGTGCCAGCAGGCACGGCCTGAACACCGGGGAGCTGTTTTTT. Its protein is CASRHGLNTGELFF.

The CDR3 here is CSVTGEAGNTIYF. In DNA, the CDR3 is TGCAGCGTGACAGGGGAGGCTGGAAACACCATATATTTT. The V and J genes are TRBV29-1 and TRBJ1-3; TRBD1 agrees at 8 bases. Germline CDR1 and CDR2: SQVTM and ANQGSEA. With 6 bases clipped from V and 2 bases from J, the junction kept 3 bases outside the gene matches. The CDR3 is 13 residues long.

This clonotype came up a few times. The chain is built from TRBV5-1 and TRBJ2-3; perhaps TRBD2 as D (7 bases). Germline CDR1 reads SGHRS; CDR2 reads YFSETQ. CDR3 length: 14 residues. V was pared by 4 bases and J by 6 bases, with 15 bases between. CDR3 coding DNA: TGCGCCAGCAGCCCCAAGGGGGGGCGTGATACGCAGTATTTT. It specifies CASSPKGGRDTQYF.

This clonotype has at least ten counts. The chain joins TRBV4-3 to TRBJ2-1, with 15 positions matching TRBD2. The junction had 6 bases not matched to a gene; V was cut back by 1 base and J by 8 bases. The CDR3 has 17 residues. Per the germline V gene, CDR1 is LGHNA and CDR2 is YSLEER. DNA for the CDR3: TGCGCCAGCAGCCAAGGAGGACTAGCGGGAGGGATCGATGAGCAGTTCTTC. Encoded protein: CASSQGGLAGGIDEQFF.

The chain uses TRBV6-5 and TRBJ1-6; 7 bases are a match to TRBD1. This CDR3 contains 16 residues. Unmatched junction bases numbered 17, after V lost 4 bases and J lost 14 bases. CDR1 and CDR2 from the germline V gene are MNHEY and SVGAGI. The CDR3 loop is CASSSRWEGARGTLHF. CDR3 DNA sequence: TGTGCCAGCAGTTCGCGGTGGGAGGGGGCGCGGGGCACCCTCCACTTT.

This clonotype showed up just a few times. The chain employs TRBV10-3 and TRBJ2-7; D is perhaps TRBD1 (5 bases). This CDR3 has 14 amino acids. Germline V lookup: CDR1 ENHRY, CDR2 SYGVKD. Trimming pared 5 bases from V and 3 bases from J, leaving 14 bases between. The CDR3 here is CAISSAQGYYEQYF. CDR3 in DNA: TGTGCCATCAGTAGCGCCCAGGGTTACTACGAGCAGTACTTC.

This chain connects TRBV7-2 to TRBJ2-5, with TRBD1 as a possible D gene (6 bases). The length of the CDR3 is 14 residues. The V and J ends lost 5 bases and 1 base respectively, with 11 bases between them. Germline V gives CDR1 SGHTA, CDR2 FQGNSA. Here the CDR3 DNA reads TGTGCCAGCAGCCCCCGGACAGTCCAAGAGACCCAGTACTTC. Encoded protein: CASSPRTVQETQYF.

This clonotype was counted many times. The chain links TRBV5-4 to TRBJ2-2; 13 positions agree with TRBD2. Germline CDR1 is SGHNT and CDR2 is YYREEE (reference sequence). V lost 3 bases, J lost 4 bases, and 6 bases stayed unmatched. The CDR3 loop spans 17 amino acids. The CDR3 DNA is TGTGCCAGCAGCTGGACTAGCGGGGGACCGAGCACCGGGGAGCTGTTTTTT. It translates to CASSWTSGGPSTGELFF.

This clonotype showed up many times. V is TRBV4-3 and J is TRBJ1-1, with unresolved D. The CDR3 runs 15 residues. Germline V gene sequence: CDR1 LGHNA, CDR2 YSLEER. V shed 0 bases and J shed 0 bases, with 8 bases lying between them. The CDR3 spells CASSQDASMNTEAFF. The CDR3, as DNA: TGCGCCAGCAGCCAAGACGCCAGCATGAACACTGAAGCTTTCTTT.

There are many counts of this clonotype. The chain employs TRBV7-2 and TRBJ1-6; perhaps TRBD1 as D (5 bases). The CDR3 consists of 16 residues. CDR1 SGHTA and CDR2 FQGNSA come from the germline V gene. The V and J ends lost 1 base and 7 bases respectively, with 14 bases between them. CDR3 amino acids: CASSLEGTSSNSPLHF. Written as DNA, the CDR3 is TGTGCCAGCAGCTTAGAAGGGACCAGCTCGAATTCACCCCTCCACTTT.

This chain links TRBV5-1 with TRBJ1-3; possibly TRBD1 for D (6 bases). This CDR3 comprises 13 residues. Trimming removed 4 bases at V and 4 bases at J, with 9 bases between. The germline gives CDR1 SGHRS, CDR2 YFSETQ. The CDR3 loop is CASSTGNGNTIYF. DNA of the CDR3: TGCGCCAGCAGCACAGGGAACGGAAACACCATATATTTT.

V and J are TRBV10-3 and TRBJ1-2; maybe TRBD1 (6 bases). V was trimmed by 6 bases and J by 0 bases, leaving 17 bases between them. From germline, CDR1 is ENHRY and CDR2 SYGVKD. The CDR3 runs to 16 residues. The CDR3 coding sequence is TGTGCCATCAGGGAGGAAGCGGACAGTGCTAACTATGGCTACACCTTC. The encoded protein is CAIREEADSANYGYTF.

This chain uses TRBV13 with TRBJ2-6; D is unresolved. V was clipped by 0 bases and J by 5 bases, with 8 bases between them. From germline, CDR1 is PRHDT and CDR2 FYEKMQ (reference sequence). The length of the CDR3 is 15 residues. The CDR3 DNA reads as TGTGCCAGCAGCTTAGGGATCCTCCGGGCCAACGTCCTGACTTTC. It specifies CASSLGILRANVLTF.

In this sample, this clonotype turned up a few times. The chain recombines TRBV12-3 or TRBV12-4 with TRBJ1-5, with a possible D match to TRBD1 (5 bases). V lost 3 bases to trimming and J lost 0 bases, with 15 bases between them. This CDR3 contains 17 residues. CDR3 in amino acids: CASSFLPLDSSNQPQHF. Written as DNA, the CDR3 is TGTGCCAGCAGTTTCCTACCACTTGACAGTAGCAATCAGCCCCAGCATTTT.

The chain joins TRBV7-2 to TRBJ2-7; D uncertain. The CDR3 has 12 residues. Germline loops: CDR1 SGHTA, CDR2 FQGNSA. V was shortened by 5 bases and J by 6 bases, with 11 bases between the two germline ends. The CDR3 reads CASSPPWGEQYF. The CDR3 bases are TGTGCCAGCAGCCCTCCTTGGGGCGAGCAGTACTTC.

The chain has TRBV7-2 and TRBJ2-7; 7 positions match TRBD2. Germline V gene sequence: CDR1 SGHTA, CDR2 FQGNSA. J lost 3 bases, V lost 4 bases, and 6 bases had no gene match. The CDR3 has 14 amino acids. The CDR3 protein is CASSSPRGGYEQYF. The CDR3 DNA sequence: TGTGCCAGCAGCTCCCCCCGCGGGGGCTACGAGCAGTACTTC.

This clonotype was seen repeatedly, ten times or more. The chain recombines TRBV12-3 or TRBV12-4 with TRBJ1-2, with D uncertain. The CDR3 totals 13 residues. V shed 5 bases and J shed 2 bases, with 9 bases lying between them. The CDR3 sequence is CASSPTANYGYTF. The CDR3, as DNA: TGTGCCAGCAGTCCTACAGCGAACTATGGCTACACCTTC.

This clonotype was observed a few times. The CDR3 region is CASSTPGLAGGRNEQFF. The CDR3 DNA reads TGTGCCAGCAGTACTCCGGGACTAGCGGGAGGTAGGAATGAGCAGTTCTTC. The rearrangement uses TRBV12-3 or TRBV12-4 and TRBJ2-1; 15 bases agree with TRBD2. The CDR3 covers 17 residues. Unmatched junction bases numbered 9, after V lost 5 bases and J lost 7 bases.

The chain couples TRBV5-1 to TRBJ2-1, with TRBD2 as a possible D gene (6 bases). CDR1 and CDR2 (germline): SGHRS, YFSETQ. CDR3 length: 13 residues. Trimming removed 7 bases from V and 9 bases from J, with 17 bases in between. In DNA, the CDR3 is TGCGCCAGCCGGGCTAGCGAGGAGGGTGAGCAGTTCTTC. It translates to CASRASEEGEQFF. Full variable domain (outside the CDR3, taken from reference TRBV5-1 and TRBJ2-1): KAGVTQTPRYLIKTRGQQVTLSCSPISGHRSVSWYQQTPGQGLQFLFEYFSETQRNKGNFPGRFSGRQFSNSRSEMNVSTLELGDSALYLCASRASEEGEQFFGPGTRLTVL.